These 14 T cell receptor beta chains originate from one sample sequenced in a study of T cells after yellow fever vaccination. TCRdb itself ran the 5' RACE reads through MiXCR, one entry per CDR3 protein. Here the sample spans about 320,000 distinct CDR3 sequences, over 3.5% being singletons. This material consisted of PBMCs, taken 15 days after the yellow fever booster vaccination. The origin of the receptors is a man aged 18 to 29 who received the YFV17D yellow fever vaccine.

This clonotype has ten or more counts. The rearrangement joins TRBV5-6 to TRBJ1-4; 9 nucleotides align to TRBD1. Germline loops: CDR1 SGHDT, CDR2 YYEEEE. V was pared by 6 bases and J by 8 bases, with 8 bases of the junction left unmatched. The CDR3 is made up of 14 amino acids. CDR3 sequence reads: CASKAQTGGEKLFF. For the CDR3, the DNA is TGTGCCAGCAAGGCACAGACAGGGGGGGAAAAACTGTTTTTT.

Note on this clonotype: This may be a read error, as it is one base from a much larger clone. The J gene is TRBJ2-3, the V gene TRBV12-3 or TRBV12-4; D is unresolved. This CDR3 contains 14 residues. Trimming cost V 6 bases and J 2 bases, with 12 bases left between them. The CDR3 sequence is CASSLGSVTDTQYF. CDR3 coding DNA: TGTGCCAGCAGCCTCGGGTCAGTCACAGATACGCAGTATTTT.

The chain combines TRBV9 with TRBJ2-7; D tentatively reads TRBD1 or TRBD2 (5 bases each). The V and J ends lost 3 bases and 2 bases respectively, with 15 bases between them. This CDR3 has 15 residues. CDR1 and CDR2 from the germline V gene are SGDLS and YYNGEE. In DNA, the CDR3 is TGTGCCAGCAGCGCGGGGCCTTCGTCCGCCTACGAGCAGTACGTC. Translated, it gives CASSAGPSSAYEQYV.

This clonotype has more than one count but fewer than ten. The genes are TRBV5-1 and TRBJ2-4; a possible D gene is TRBD1 (5 bases). Trimming left V 7 bases short and J 9 bases short, with 17 bases between. From germline, CDR1 is SGHRS and CDR2 YFSETQ. The CDR3 length is 13 residues. The DNA for the CDR3 is TGCGCCAGCTCCCCCGTAGGGGTCATCATTCAGTACTTC. Its translation: CASSPVGVIIQYF.

This clonotype turned up a few times. The J gene is TRBJ1-3, the V gene TRBV11-2; weak D call: TRBD1 (5 bases). V lost 1 base and J lost 0, with 7 bases in between. The CDR3 runs to 15 residues. Germline CDR1 SGHAT, CDR2 FQNNGV. The CDR3 DNA reads as TGTGCCAGCAGCTTAGCGACAGCCTCTGGAAACACCATATATTTT. Its translation is CASSLATASGNTIYF.

In its sample, this clonotype was seen a few times. The chain couples TRBV7-8 to TRBJ1-2; D unresolved. CDR3 size: 13 residues. V shed 1 base and J shed 8 bases, with 11 bases lying between them. Germline CDR1 is SGHVS and CDR2 is FQNEAQ. The CDR3 spells CASSLVSVGGYTF. CDR3 DNA: TGTGCCAGCAGCTTAGTCTCCGTCGGAGGCTACACCTTC.

This clonotype came up a few times. The gene calls are TRBV7-9 and TRBJ1-1; TRBD1 agrees at 7 bases. The CDR3 has 14 amino acids. The J segment lost 1 base and the V segment lost 8 bases, leaving 7 bases of the junction unmatched. Germline CDR1 and CDR2: SEHNR and FQNEAQ (reference sequence). CDR3 sequence reads: CASGRNRGNTEAFF. The CDR3 nucleotides are TGTGCCAGCGGCCGGAACAGGGGGAACACTGAAGCTTTCTTT.

CDR3: CASSQDWGTRETQYF. DNA for the CDR3: TGCGCCAGCAGCCAAGATTGGGGCACGCGGGAGACCCAGTACTTC. This sequence joins TRBV4-1 and TRBJ2-5, with a possible D match to TRBD1 (5 bases). V lost 0 bases and J lost 5, with 13 bases in between. The CDR3 consists of 15 residues. Germline V gene sequence: CDR1 MGHRA, CDR2 YSYEKL.

This rearrangement joins TRBV7-8 to TRBJ1-3; 10 bases are a match to TRBD1. Germline CDR1 SGHVS, CDR2 FQNEAQ. With 3 bases clipped from V and 0 bases from J, the junction kept 2 bases outside the gene matches. The CDR3 has 16 amino acids. DNA for the CDR3: TGTGCCAGCAGCTTGGGACAGGGGAACTCTGGAAACACCATATATTTT. The encoded protein is CASSLGQGNSGNTIYF.

This clonotype was detected a few times. The chain has TRBV5-1 and TRBJ1-1; 11 nucleotides align to TRBD1. This CDR3 has 16 residues. Germline-derived CDR1 and CDR2 are SGHRS and YFSETQ. V lost 3 bases, J lost 1 base, and 5 bases stayed unmatched. As DNA, the CDR3 is TGCGCCAGCAGCTACGGGACAGGGGGAGCGAACACTGAAGCTTTCTTT. Amino acids: CASSYGTGGANTEAFF.

There are a few counts of this clonotype. V and J are TRBV7-9 and TRBJ2-2; tentatively, D is TRBD2 (5 bases). The CDR3 covers 15 residues. Germline loops: CDR1 SEHNR, CDR2 FQNEAQ (reference sequence). V was pared by 2 bases and J by 5 bases, with 12 bases between. The chain's CDR3 is CASSLPAVYTGELFF. The CDR3 DNA reads TGTGCCAGCAGCTTACCAGCGGTCTATACCGGGGAGCTGTTTTTT.

CDR3 nucleotides: TGTGCCAGCAGCATACTAGCGGAGTTCACAGATACGCAGTATTTT. Translation: CASSILAEFTDTQYF. The V gene is TRBV7-6, the J gene TRBJ2-3, with TRBD2 identical over 8 bases. The CDR3 has 15 amino acids. Trimming removed 5 bases from V and 2 bases from J; junction bases left unmatched: 6. The germline V gene has CDR1 SGHVS and CDR2 FNYEAQ.

This clonotype was detected ten times or more. CDR3 nucleotides: TGCGCCAGCAGCCAGCGGTCGAACACCGGGGAGCTGTTTTTT. Amino acid sequence: CASSQRSNTGELFF. V gene TRBV4-3 combines with J gene TRBJ2-2; D remains ambiguous. V lost 3 bases to trimming and J lost 0 bases, with 5 bases between them. The germline V gene has CDR1 LGHNA and CDR2 YSLEER. The length of the CDR3 is 14 residues.

The chain recombines TRBV6-5 with TRBJ2-6; D is ambiguous. The V gene lost 7 bases and the J gene lost 0 bases, with 7 bases spanning the gap. Germline CDR1 reads MNHEY; CDR2 reads SVGAGI. This CDR3 has 14 amino acids. The CDR3: CASTTRSGANVLTF. The CDR3 DNA is TGTGCCAGCACAACCCGCTCTGGGGCCAACGTCCTGACTTTC.